Each of the 12 T cell receptor beta chains below was sequenced from the same sample in a study of CD8 T cells in ankylosing spondylitis. Regarding the study as a whole: Blood from ankylosing spondylitis patients appeared to carry a characteristic roughly 8-variant TCR beta motif.

TCRdb itself ran the 5' RACE reads through MiXCR, one entry per CDR3 protein. The table shows 700,000 to 1,000,000 distinct CDR3 sequences, with 10% to 15% occurring only once. These receptors' antigens are unknown. The sample comprised blood, either unsorted or a sorted T cell fraction (not recorded which). Every receptor here comes from a male donor with ankylosing spondylitis.

This clonotype showed up many times. The chain carries TRBV4-3 and TRBJ2-5; no firm D call. This CDR3 is built from 15 residues. V was pared by 1 base and J by 3 bases, with 12 bases between. Germline-derived CDR1 and CDR2 are LGHNA and YSLEER. The CDR3 region is CASSQVGNLEETQYF. CDR3 DNA sequence: TGCGCCAGCAGCCAAGTCGGCAATTTAGAAGAGACCCAGTACTTC.

This clonotype was observed a few times. This sequence joins TRBV12-3 or TRBV12-4 and TRBJ2-7, with D tentatively TRBD1 (6 bases). CDR3 length: 13 residues. V was cut by 2 bases and J by 5 bases, with 10 bases left in between. Written as DNA, the CDR3 is TGTGCCAGCAGTTTACACAGGGCCCACGAGCAGTACTTC. It specifies CASSLHRAHEQYF.

The table lists this clonotype with many counts. The J gene is TRBJ2-5, the V gene TRBV20-1, with a tentative D call TRBD1 (7 bases). Looked up from germline, CDR1 is DFQATT and CDR2 is SNEGSKA (reference sequence). Trimming took off 4 bases at V and 2 bases at J, with 14 bases between the two ends. This CDR3 contains 14 residues. The CDR3 sequence: CSATRGTEQETQYF. The CDR3 DNA reads as TGCAGTGCTACCCGGGGGACAGAGCAAGAGACCCAGTACTTC.

There are a few counts of this clonotype. This chain connects TRBV20-1 to TRBJ2-7, with TRBD2 as a possible D gene (6 bases). Trimming stripped 3 bases from V and 3 bases from J, with 12 bases between. The CDR3 runs to 13 residues. CDR1 and CDR2 from the germline V gene are DFQATT and SNEGSKA (reference sequence). CDR3 loop: CSASSGTYYEQYF. The DNA for the CDR3 is TGCAGTGCTAGTTCGGGGACTTACTACGAGCAGTACTTC.

The chain links TRBV12-3 or TRBV12-4 to TRBJ1-6, with TRBD1 identical over 7 bases. After removal of 6 bases from V and 10 bases from J, the junction contained 6 bases not matched to a gene. The CDR3 covers 13 residues. This CDR3 reads CASRTGVGSPLHF. In DNA, the CDR3 is TGTGCCAGCAGAACAGGGGTGGGATCACCCCTCCACTTT.

This clonotype was recorded at least ten times. This CDR3 is CASSYVFPVDSPLHF. CDR3 coding DNA: TGTGCCAGCAGTTACGTTTTCCCAGTCGATTCACCCCTCCACTTT. This chain uses TRBV6-5 with TRBJ1-6; D unclear. V was shortened by 2 bases and J by 8 bases, with 13 bases between the two germline ends. The germline CDR1 and CDR2 sequences are MNHEY and SVGAGI. This CDR3 comprises 15 residues.

This clonotype was seen a handful of times. V usage is TRBV5-1 and J usage is TRBJ2-1; TRBD2 aligns across 7 bases. V dropped 3 bases and J dropped 2; count of bases not matched to a gene: 11. The CDR3 covers 17 residues. Germline values: CDR1 SGHRS, CDR2 YFSETQ. The CDR3 nucleotides read TGCGCCAGCAGCTGGAGGGGCGGGGGAGGGACCTACAATGAGCAGTTCTTC. It specifies CASSWRGGGGTYNEQFF.

This clonotype occurred a few times. The rearrangement links TRBV18 to TRBJ2-7; the D gene is possibly TRBD2 (6 bases). This CDR3 contains 12 residues. Germline V gives CDR1 KGHSH, CDR2 LQKENI. Trimming pared 3 bases from V and 6 bases from J, leaving 9 bases between. CDR3 protein: CASSPSGGEQYF. Written as DNA, the CDR3 is TGTGCCAGCTCACCCTCCGGGGGCGAGCAGTACTTC.

Concerning this clonotype: The junction does not match germline at one end; this may be a read error. This chain joins TRBV27 and TRBJ1-1; 7 nucleotides agree with TRBD1. The CDR3 covers 13 residues. The germline gives CDR1 MNHEY, CDR2 SMNVEV (reference sequence). This CDR3 is CATQGQLNTEDFF. Here the CDR3 DNA reads TGTGCCACACAGGGGCAGTTGAACACTGAAGATTTCTTT.

The chain combines TRBV28 with TRBJ1-1; no definite D call. There are 11 residues in the CDR3. Looked up from germline, CDR1 is MDHEN and CDR2 is SYDVKM. With 5 bases removed from V and 11 bases from J, the gap between germline ends came to 12 bases. The CDR3 DNA follows: TGTGCCAGCAGTACCTCAGGAGGCGCTTTCTTT. This gives the protein CASSTSGGAFF.

The chain has TRBV7-2 and TRBJ1-2; D ambiguous. Per germline, CDR1 SGHTA and CDR2 FQGNSA. Trimming stripped 5 bases from V and 7 bases from J, with 17 bases between. The CDR3 spans 14 residues. The CDR3 region is CASSPPSSLSGYTF. The CDR3 bases are TGTGCCAGCAGCCCCCCGTCCTCCTTATCTGGCTACACCTTC.

The chain has TRBV6-1 and TRBJ1-2, with D perhaps TRBD1 (5 bases). Germline loops: CDR1 MNHNS, CDR2 SASEGT. Trimming removed 6 bases from V and 4 bases from J, with 12 bases in between. CDR3 length: 13 residues. The CDR3 DNA sequence: TGTGCCAGCAGCAGACAGACAAGCTATGGCTACACCTTC. Residues: CASSRQTSYGYTF.